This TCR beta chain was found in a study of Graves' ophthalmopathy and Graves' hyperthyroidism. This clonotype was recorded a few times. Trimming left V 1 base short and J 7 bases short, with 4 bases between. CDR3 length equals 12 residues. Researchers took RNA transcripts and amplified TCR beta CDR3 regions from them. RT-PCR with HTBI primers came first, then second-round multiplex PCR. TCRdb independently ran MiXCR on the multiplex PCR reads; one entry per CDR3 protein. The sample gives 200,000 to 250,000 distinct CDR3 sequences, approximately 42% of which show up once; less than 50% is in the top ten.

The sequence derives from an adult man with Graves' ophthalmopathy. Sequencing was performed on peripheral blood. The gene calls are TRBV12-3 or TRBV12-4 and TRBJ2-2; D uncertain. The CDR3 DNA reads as TGTGCCAGCAGTTTAGAAGGCGGGGAGCTGTTTTTT. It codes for CASSLEGGELFF.